These 22 T cell receptor beta chains originate from one sample sequenced in a study of T cell responses to AZD1222 COVID-19 vaccine. The data were produced by immunoSEQ multiplex PCR, yet TCRdb's version contains in-frame clones alone and is incomplete. The sample carries 89,000 or so clones, about 91% recorded once. Source: peripheral blood, taken 28 days after the second AZD1222 dose. The receptors here all came from an adult who received the AZD1222 COVID-19 vaccine.

This clone was detected a few times. The chain carries TRBV29-1 and TRBJ2-1; 7 bases fit TRBD1. V dropped 2 bases and J dropped 4; count of bases not matched to a gene: 8. The CDR3 has 15 residues. Per germline, CDR1 SQVTM and CDR2 ANQGSEA. CDR3 amino acids: CSVEPQGTVYNEQFF. The DNA of the CDR3 is TGCAGCGTTGAACCACAGGGGACCGTGTACAATGAGCAGTTCTTC.

The rearrangement links TRBV7-9 to TRBJ2-1, with 9 nucleotides matching TRBD2. Unmatched junction bases numbered 17, after V lost 5 bases and J lost 3 bases. Germline V CDR1 and CDR2: SEHNR, FQNEAQ (reference sequence). The CDR3 runs 19 residues. The CDR3 reads CASSLPPGASGIYYNEQFF. The CDR3 region has the DNA TGTGCCAGCAGCCTCCCACCCGGGGCTAGCGGGATATACTACAATGAGCAGTTCTTC.

This chain connects TRBV29-1 to TRBJ2-1, with 9 positions matching TRBD2. The V segment lost 6 bases and the J segment 6 bases; nucleotides outside the gene matches: 9. CDR3 size: 14 residues. CDR1 is SQVTM, CDR2 ANQGSEA, per germline. The CDR3 DNA is TGCAGCGTCCGGACTAGCGTTATGATCAATGAGCAGTTCTTC. Its translation: CSVRTSVMINEQFF.

The chain is built from TRBV7-2 and TRBJ1-1, with D possibly matching TRBD1 (5 bases). The ends were cut back, 5 bases at V and 8 bases at J, with 15 bases in the middle. CDR3 length equals 13 residues. Looked up from germline, CDR1 is SGHTA and CDR2 is FQGNSA. CDR3 in amino acids: CASSRQGLNEAFF. CDR3 DNA sequence: TGTGCCAGCAGCAGGCAGGGACTTAACGAAGCTTTCTTT. The whole variable domain, remainder taken from reference TRBV7-2 and TRBJ1-1, is GAGVSQSPSNKVTEKGKDVELRCDPISGHTALYWYRQSLGQGLEFLIYFQGNSAPDKSGLPSDRFSAERTGGSVSTLTIQRTQQEDSAVYLCASSRQGLNEAFFGQGTRLTVV.

The rearrangement uses TRBV7-9 and TRBJ2-5, with 13 bases lining up with TRBD2. The V gene end was trimmed by 1 base and the J gene end by 11 bases; junction bases not matched to a gene: 1. The CDR3 sequence is 13 residues long. In germline, CDR1 is SEHNR, CDR2 FQNEAQ (reference sequence). Here the CDR3 reads CASSLVGLAGQYF. The CDR3 DNA sequence: TGTGCCAGCAGCTTAGTGGGACTAGCGGGACAGTACTTC.

This rearrangement joins TRBV9 to TRBJ2-2; TRBD1 matches at 10 bases. The CDR3 runs to 17 residues. V trimming: 0 bases; J trimming: 4 bases; junction bases outside the gene matches: 6. Germline V CDR1 and CDR2: SGDLS, YYNGEE. The CDR3 spells CASSVGTGGVGTGELFF. CDR3 bases: TGTGCCAGCAGCGTAGGGACAGGGGGAGTGGGCACCGGGGAGCTGTTTTTT.

This CDR3 is CASSKGGSGNTIYF. The DNA for the CDR3 is TGTGCCAGCAGTAAAGGGGGTTCGGGAAACACCATATATTTT. V is TRBV27 and J is TRBJ1-3, with D possibly matching TRBD1 (6 bases). Germline CDR1 MNHEY, CDR2 SMNVEV (reference sequence). Trimming stripped 5 bases from V and 4 bases from J, with 12 bases between. CDR3 length equals 14 residues.

The V and J genes are TRBV7-2 and TRBJ2-7, with D perhaps matching TRBD1 or TRBD2 (6 bases each). The CDR3 has 15 residues. V gave up 4 bases and J gave up 3 bases, with 16 bases separating them. Germline V gene data show CDR1 as SGHTA and CDR2 as FQGNSA. The CDR3 is CASSSPRGTHYEQYF. The CDR3 nucleotides are TGTGCCAGCAGCTCTCCCCGGGGGACACACTACGAGCAGTACTTC.

The CDR3 sequence: CASSGHREPGGNTIYF. The CDR3 region has the DNA TGTGCCAGCAGCGGCCACAGGGAGCCGGGTGGAAACACCATATATTTT. The gene calls are TRBV7-9 and TRBJ1-3; D possibly corresponds to TRBD1 (6 bases). The CDR3 consists of 16 residues. Trimming took off 5 bases at V and 3 bases at J, with 17 bases between the two ends. Germline values: CDR1 SEHNR, CDR2 FQNEAQ (reference sequence).

The chain is built from TRBV6-5 and TRBJ2-3, with TRBD2 identical over 10 bases. The CDR3 is 14 residues long. Trimming took 8 bases from V and 4 from J; bases not matched to a gene: 6. Germline values: CDR1 MNHEY, CDR2 SVGAGI. CDR3 in amino acids: CASRLSGRPDTQYF. DNA for the CDR3: TGTGCCAGCCGCCTTAGCGGGAGGCCAGATACGCAGTATTTT.

This clone was observed once. This rearrangement joins TRBV11-2 to TRBJ2-7; D is possibly TRBD2 (6 bases). CDR1 and CDR2 (germline): SGHAT, FQNNGV. This CDR3 has 13 amino acids. V lost 4 bases and J lost 2, with 9 bases in between. CDR3: CASSSGGAYEQYF. The DNA for the CDR3 is TGTGCCAGCAGCTCCGGGGGAGCCTACGAGCAGTACTTC.

The chain joins TRBV9 to TRBJ1-2, with 7 bases lining up with TRBD1. The ends lost 5 bases at V and 8 bases at J; junction bases unmatched: 12. CDR1 and CDR2 (germline): SGDLS, YYNGEE. The CDR3 extends over 14 amino acids. In nucleotides, the CDR3 is TGTGCCAGCAGTCCTCGACAGGGTGGTTGGGGCTACACCTTC. Amino acids: CASSPRQGGWGYTF.

The rearrangement uses TRBV28 and TRBJ1-1, with a tentative D call TRBD1 (5 bases). From germline, CDR1 is MDHEN and CDR2 SYDVKM. V dropped 2 bases and J dropped 1 base, with 11 bases sitting between them. CDR3 length: 15 residues. The CDR3: CASSLRGRGNTEAFF. The CDR3 region has the DNA TGTGCCAGCAGTTTAAGAGGAAGGGGGAACACTGAAGCTTTCTTT.

The chain joins TRBV6-1 to TRBJ2-4; D call uncertain. CDR1 and CDR2 from the germline V gene are MNHNS and SASEGT. The V end was cut by 3 bases, the J end by 0 bases, with 12 bases between. This CDR3 contains 16 residues. CDR3 in amino acids: CASSDWKSLAKNIQYF. CDR3 bases: TGTGCCAGCAGTGATTGGAAGAGTCTAGCCAAAAACATTCAGTACTTC.

The chain is built from TRBV6-6 and TRBJ2-2; the D gene is possibly TRBD2 (6 bases). CDR1 is MNHNY, CDR2 SVGAGI, per germline (reference sequence). The CDR3 length is 15 residues. Trimming removed 2 bases from V and 3 bases from J, with 10 bases in between. CDR3 residues: CASSYLAIDTGELFF. The CDR3 DNA reads TGTGCCAGCAGTTACCTAGCGATCGACACCGGGGAGCTGTTTTTT.

The V and J genes are TRBV15 and TRBJ2-3; possibly TRBD1 or TRBD2 for D (5 bases each). Per the germline V gene, CDR1 is LNHNV and CDR2 is YYDKDF (reference sequence). The CDR3 covers 15 residues. Trimming stripped 5 bases from V and 2 bases from J, with 14 bases between. This chain's CDR3 is CATSLTRDPTDTQYF. The CDR3 DNA reads as TGTGCCACCAGCCTAACCCGGGACCCCACAGATACGCAGTATTTT.

The chain is built from TRBV12-5 and TRBJ2-1, with D perhaps matching TRBD1 or TRBD2 (5 bases each). This CDR3 has 16 residues. The germline V gene encodes CDR1 LGHNT and CDR2 FRNRAP. The germline V and J ends were trimmed by 7 bases and 4 bases, with 20 bases remaining between them. This CDR3 reads CASAPLGPEAYNEQFF. For the CDR3, the DNA is TGTGCTAGTGCCCCTCTGGGACCAGAAGCTTACAATGAGCAGTTCTTC.

The chain joins TRBV28 to TRBJ1-1; 7 bases align to TRBD1. V shed 10 bases, J shed 3 bases, and the junction held 11 bases outside the gene matches. The CDR3 contains 14 residues. CDR1 is MDHEN, CDR2 SYDVKM, per germline. CDR3 bases: TGTGCCACTCAGGAGGGGGCGCAGGACACTGAAGCTTTCTTT. Protein: CATQEGAQDTEAFF.

The chain joins TRBV16 to TRBJ1-3; possible D gene TRBD1, 6 bases. Trimming removed 4 bases from V and 2 bases from J, with 9 bases in between. The CDR3 is 14 residues long. The V gene's germline CDR1 is KGHSY and CDR2 FQNENV. This chain's CDR3 is CASSPAGAGNTIYF. CDR3 DNA sequence: TGTGCCAGCAGCCCCGCAGGGGCTGGAAACACCATATATTTT.

The V call is TRBV12-5, the J call TRBJ2-7, with D possibly TRBD1 on 5 matching bases. This CDR3 has 14 residues. Trimming took 6 bases from V and 3 from J, leaving 15 bases between them. Per the germline V gene, CDR1 is LGHNT and CDR2 is FRNRAP. The CDR3: CASGPGYGHYEQYF. The DNA for the CDR3 is TGTGCTAGTGGACCCGGGTACGGACACTACGAGCAGTACTTC. The whole variable domain, filled in from reference TRBV12-5 and TRBJ2-7, reads DARVTQTPRHKVTEMGQEVTMRCQPILGHNTVFWYRQTMMQGLELLAYFRNRAPLDDSGMPKDRFSAEMPDATLATLKIQPSEPRDSAVYFCASGPGYGHYEQYFGPGTRLTVT.

The J gene is TRBJ1-2, the V gene TRBV11-2; perhaps TRBD1 as D (6 bases). Deletions cut 7 bases from V and 5 bases from J, with 11 bases between. The CDR3 is 12 amino acids. Germline loops: CDR1 SGHAT, CDR2 FQNNGV. The CDR3 sequence: CASTAQGYGYTF. In DNA form, the CDR3 reads TGTGCCAGCACGGCGCAGGGGTATGGCTACACCTTC.

This chain connects TRBV7-2 to TRBJ2-1; TRBD2 matches at 11 bases. This CDR3 spans 17 amino acids. J lost 9 bases, V lost 2 bases, and 12 bases had no gene match. Germline-derived CDR1 and CDR2 are SGHTA and FQGNSA. Written as DNA, the CDR3 is TGTGCCAGCAGCTTAAGTGTCGGGCTAGCGGGGGGTCTTGAGCAGTTCTTC. This translates into CASSLSVGLAGGLEQFF.